This T cell receptor beta chain is from a study of blood T cell repertoires in COVID-19. Study information: Specimens from acute and convalescent COVID-19 originated in the United States, Italy and Spain. PBMCs, B-cell-depleted T cells, or T cells provided the cDNA or gDNA that made up the material.

The authors' processing: Scientists estimated how many nucleated cells there were by amplifying reference gene primers. Clones were sequenced by immunoSEQ multiplex PCR, and TCRdb holds only the in-frame ones, with some missing. That table furnishes V, J and clone size, whereas the DNA furnished D and trimming. This sample has fewer than 55,000 clones, with around 90% found just once. V lost 5 bases, J lost 9 bases, and 8 bases lay in between. The CDR3 runs to 11 residues. Germline V CDR1 and CDR2: SGHRS, YFSETQ. The chain recombines TRBV5-1 with TRBJ2-2; unclear D gene. The source is a man aged 45-65 years with active COVID-19. The sample was peripheral blood. The CDR3 spells CASRGVRELFF. CDR3 sequence (DNA): TGCGCCAGCAGGGGCGTGCGGGAGCTGTTTTTT.